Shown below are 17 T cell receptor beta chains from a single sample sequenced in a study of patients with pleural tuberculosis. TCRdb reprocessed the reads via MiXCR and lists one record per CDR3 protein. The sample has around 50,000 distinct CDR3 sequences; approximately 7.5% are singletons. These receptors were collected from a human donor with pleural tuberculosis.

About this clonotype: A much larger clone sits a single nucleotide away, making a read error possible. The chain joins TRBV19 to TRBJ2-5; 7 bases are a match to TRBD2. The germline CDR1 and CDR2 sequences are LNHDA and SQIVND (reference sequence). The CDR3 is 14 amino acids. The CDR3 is CAGREGGSKETQYF. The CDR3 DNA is TGTGCCGGTAGGGAGGGCGGGAGTAAAGAGACCCAGTACTTC.

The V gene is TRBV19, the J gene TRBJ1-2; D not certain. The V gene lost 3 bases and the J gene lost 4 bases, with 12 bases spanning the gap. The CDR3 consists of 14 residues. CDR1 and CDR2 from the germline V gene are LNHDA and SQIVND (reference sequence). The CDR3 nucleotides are TGTGCCAGTAGTATCGGTTGGGCAGTCTATGGCTACACCTTC. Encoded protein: CASSIGWAVYGYTF.

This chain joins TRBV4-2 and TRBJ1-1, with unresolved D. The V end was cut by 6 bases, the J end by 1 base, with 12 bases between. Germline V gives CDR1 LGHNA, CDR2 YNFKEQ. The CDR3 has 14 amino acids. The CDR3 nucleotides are TGTGCCAGCAGAGATGTGACGTCGAACACTGAAGCTTTCTTT. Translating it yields CASRDVTSNTEAFF.

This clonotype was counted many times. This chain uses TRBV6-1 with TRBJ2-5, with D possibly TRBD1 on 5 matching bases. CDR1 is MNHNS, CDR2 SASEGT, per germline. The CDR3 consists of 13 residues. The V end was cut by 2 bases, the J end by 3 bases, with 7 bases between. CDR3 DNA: TGTGCCAGCAGTGAATGGGGCAAAGAGACCCAGTACTTC. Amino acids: CASSEWGKETQYF.

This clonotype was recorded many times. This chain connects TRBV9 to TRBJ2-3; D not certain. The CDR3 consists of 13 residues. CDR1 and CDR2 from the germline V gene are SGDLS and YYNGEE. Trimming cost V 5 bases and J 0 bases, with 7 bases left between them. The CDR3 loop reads CASRGESTDTQYF. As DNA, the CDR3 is TGTGCCAGCAGGGGCGAGAGCACAGATACGCAGTATTTT.

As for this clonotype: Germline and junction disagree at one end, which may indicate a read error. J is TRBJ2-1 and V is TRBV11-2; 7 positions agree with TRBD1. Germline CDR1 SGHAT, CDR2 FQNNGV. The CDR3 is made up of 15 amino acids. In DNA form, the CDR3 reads TGTGCCAACAGCTCCCGTGACAGGGAGACCAATGAGCAGTTCTTC. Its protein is CANSSRDRETNEQFF.

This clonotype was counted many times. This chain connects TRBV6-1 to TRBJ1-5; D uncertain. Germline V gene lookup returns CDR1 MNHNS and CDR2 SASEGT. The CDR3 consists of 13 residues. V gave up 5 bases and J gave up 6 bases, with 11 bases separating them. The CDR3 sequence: CASSPGDGQPQHF. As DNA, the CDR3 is TGTGCCAGCAGTCCCGGGGATGGTCAGCCCCAGCATTTT.

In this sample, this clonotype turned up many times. The CDR3 here is CASKQGYSNTEAFF. The CDR3 DNA reads TGTGCCAGCAAACAAGGGTATTCAAACACTGAAGCTTTCTTT. J is TRBJ1-1 and V is TRBV6-1; D is unresolved. The V end was cut by 7 bases, the J end by 2 bases, with 14 bases between. The CDR3 contains 14 residues. Germline CDR1 MNHNS, CDR2 SASEGT.

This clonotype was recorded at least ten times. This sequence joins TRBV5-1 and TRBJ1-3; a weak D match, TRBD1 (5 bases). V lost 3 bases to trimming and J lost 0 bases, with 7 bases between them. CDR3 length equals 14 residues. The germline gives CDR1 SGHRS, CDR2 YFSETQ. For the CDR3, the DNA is TGCGCCAGCAGCTGGGACTACTCTGGAAACACCATATATTTT. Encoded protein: CASSWDYSGNTIYF.

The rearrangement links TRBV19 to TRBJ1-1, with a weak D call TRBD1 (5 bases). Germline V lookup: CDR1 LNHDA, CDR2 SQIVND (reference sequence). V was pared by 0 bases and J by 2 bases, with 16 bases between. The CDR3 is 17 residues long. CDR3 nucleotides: TGTGCCAGTAGTATAGATCTATGGGGCAGACTAAACACTGAAGCTTTCTTT. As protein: CASSIDLWGRLNTEAFF.

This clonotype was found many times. The CDR3 bases are TGTGCCAGCAGCTTACGCACAGATACGCAGTATTTT. This translates into CASSLRTDTQYF. This chain joins TRBV11-2 and TRBJ2-3, with D hard to call. The germline V gene encodes CDR1 SGHAT and CDR2 FQNNGV. This CDR3 spans 12 amino acids. V shed 2 bases and J shed 1 base, with 1 base lying between them. Full variable domain (remainder filled in from reference TRBV11-2 and TRBJ2-3): EAGVAQSPRYKIIEKRQSVAFWCNPISGHATLYWYQQILGQGPKLLIQFQNNGVVDDSQLPKDRFSAERLKGVDSTLKIQPAKLEDSAVYLCASSLRTDTQYFGPGTRLTVL.

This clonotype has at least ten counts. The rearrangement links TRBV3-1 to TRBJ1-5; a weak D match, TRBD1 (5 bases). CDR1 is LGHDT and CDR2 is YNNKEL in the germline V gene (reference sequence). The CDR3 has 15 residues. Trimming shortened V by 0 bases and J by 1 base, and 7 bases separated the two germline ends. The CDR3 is CASSQDGTSNQPQHF. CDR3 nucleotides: TGTGCCAGCAGCCAAGATGGGACCAGCAATCAGCCCCAGCATTTT.

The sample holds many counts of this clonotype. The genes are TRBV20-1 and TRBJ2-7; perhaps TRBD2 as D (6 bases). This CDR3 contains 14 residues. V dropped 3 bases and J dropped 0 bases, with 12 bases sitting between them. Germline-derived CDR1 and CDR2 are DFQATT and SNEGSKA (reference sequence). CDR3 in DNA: TGCAGTGCTAGTCGGGACGGGAGCTCCTACGAGCAGTACTTC. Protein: CSASRDGSSYEQYF.

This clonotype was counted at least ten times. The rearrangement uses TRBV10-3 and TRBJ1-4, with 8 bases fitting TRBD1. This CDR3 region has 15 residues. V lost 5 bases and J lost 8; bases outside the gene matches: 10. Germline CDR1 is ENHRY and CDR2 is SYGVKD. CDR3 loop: CAISFGQGLKEKLFF. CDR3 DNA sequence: TGTGCCATCAGTTTTGGACAGGGCCTTAAAGAAAAACTGTTTTTT.

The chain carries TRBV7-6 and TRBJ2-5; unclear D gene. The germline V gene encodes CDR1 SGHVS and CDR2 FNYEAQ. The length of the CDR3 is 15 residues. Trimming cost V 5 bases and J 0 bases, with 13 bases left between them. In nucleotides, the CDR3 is TGTGCCAGCAGCGCCCGCGGTCGGTACCAAGAGACCCAGTACTTC. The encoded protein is CASSARGRYQETQYF.

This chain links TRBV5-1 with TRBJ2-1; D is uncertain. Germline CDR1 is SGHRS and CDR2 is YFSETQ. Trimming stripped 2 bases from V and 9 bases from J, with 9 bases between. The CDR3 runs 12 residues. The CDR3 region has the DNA TGCGCCAGCAGCTTAAGCGCGGCTGAGCAGTTCTTC. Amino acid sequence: CASSLSAAEQFF.

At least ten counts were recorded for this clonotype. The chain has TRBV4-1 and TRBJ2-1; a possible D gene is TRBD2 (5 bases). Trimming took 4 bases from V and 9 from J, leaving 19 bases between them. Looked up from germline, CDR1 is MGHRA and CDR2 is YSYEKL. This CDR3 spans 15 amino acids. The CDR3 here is CASSLTRSVVGEQFF. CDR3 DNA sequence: TGCGCCAGCAGCCTAACTAGGTCCGTAGTTGGTGAGCAGTTCTTC.